This T cell receptor beta chain was recorded in a study of blood T cell repertoires in COVID-19. Study in general: From the United States, Italy and Spain came samples of acute and convalescent COVID-19. PBMCs, B-cell-depleted T cells, or T cells provided the cDNA or gDNA that made up the material.

Authors' data handling: The authors estimated nucleated cell counts from reference gene primer amplification. The repertoire was sequenced with immunoSEQ multiplex PCR; TCRdb's copy has only in-frame clones and lacks some. That table supplies the V and J calls and clone size; D and trimming were determined from the DNA. Here the sample spans around 150,000 clones, over 80% being singletons. The germline V and J ends were trimmed by 6 bases and 2 bases, with 25 bases remaining between them. Germline CDR1 and CDR2: WNHNN and SYGVQD (reference sequence). The CDR3 is 18 amino acids. Sequenced material: peripheral blood. The origin of this receptor is an older woman who had recovered from COVID-19. The chain joins TRBV10-1 to TRBJ1-2; D perhaps matches TRBD1 (5 bases). CDR3 sequence reads: CASSTGWGSGTRNYGYTF. The DNA for the CDR3 is TGCGCCAGCAGCACCGGTTGGGGGTCAGGGACTCGAAACTATGGCTACACCTTC.